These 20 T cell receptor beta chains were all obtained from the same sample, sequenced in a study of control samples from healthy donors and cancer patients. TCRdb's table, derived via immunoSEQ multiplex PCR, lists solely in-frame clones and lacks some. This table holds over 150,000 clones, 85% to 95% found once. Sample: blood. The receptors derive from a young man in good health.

The CDR3 is CASSPLGAEPNEKLFF. The CDR3 DNA follows: TGTGCCAGCAGCCCACTTGGGGCCGAACCAAATGAAAAACTGTTTTTT. This chain uses TRBV21-1 with TRBJ1-4; TRBD1 is taken as the D call from the table, unchecked against the DNA. TRBV21-1 counts as a pseudogene. The CDR3 extends over 16 amino acids.

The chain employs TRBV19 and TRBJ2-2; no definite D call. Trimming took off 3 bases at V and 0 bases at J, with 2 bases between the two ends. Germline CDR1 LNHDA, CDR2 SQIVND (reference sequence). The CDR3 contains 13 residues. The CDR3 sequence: CASSITNTGELFF. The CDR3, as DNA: TGTGCCAGTAGTATTACGAACACCGGGGAGCTGTTTTTT.

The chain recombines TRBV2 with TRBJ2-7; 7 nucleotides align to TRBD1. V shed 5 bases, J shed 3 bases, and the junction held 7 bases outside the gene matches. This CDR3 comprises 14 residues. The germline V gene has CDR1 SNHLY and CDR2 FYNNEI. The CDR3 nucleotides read TGTGCCAGCAGTTCCCGGGACAGTTACTACGAGCAGTACTTC. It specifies CASSSRDSYYEQYF.

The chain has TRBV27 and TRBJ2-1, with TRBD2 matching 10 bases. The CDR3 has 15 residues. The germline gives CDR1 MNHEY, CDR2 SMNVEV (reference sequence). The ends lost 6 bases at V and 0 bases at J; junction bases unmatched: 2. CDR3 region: CASRSGGASYNEQFF. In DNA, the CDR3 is TGTGCCAGCAGGAGCGGGGGGGCCTCCTACAATGAGCAGTTCTTC.

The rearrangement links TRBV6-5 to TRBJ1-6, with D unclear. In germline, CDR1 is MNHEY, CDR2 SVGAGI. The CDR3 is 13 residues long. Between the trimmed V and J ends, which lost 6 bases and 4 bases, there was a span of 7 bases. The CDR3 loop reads CASRGSYNSPLHF. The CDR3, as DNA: TGTGCCAGCAGGGGTTCGTATAATTCACCCCTCCACTTT.

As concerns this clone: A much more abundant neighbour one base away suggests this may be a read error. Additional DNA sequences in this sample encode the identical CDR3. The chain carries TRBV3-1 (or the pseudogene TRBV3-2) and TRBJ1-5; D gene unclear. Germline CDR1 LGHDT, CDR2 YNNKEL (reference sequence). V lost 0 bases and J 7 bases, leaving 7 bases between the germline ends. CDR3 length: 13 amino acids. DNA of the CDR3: TGTGCCAGCAGCCAAGATATAGGGCAGCCCCAGCATTTT. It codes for CASSQDIGQPQHF.

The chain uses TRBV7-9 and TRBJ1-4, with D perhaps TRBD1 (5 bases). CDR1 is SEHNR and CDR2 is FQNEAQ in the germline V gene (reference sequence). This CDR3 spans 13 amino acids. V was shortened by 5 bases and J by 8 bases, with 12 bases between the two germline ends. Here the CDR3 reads CASSGGDVEKLFF. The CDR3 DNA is TGTGCCAGCAGCGGCGGGGACGTAGAAAAACTGTTTTTT. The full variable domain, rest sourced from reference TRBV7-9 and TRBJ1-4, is DTGVSQNPRHKITKRGQNVTFRCDPISEHNRLYWYRQTLGQGPEFLTYFQNEAQLEKSRLLSDRFSAERPKGSFSTLEIQRTEQGDSAMYLCASSGGDVEKLFFGSGTQLSVL.

The CDR3, as DNA: TGTGCCAGCAGTGAACAAGGGGGGTTTGGTAATTCACCCCTCCACTTT. It yields the protein CASSEQGGFGNSPLHF. The genes are TRBV6-1 and TRBJ1-6, with D perhaps TRBD1 (6 bases). Between the trimmed V and J ends, which lost 2 bases and 6 bases, there was a span of 14 bases. Germline CDR1 and CDR2: MNHNS and SASEGT. The CDR3 runs to 16 residues.

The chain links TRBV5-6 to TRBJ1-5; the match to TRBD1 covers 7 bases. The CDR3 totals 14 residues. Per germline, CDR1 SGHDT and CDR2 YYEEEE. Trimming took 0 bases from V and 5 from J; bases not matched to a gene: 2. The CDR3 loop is CASSLGQGDQPQHF. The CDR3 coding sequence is TGTGCCAGCAGCTTGGGGCAGGGGGATCAGCCCCAGCATTTT.

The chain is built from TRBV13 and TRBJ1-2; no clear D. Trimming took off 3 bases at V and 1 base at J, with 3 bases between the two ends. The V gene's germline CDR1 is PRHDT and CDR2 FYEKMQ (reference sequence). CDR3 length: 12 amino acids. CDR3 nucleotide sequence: TGTGCCAGCAGCTTGAGTAACTATGGCTACACCTTC. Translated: CASSLSNYGYTF.

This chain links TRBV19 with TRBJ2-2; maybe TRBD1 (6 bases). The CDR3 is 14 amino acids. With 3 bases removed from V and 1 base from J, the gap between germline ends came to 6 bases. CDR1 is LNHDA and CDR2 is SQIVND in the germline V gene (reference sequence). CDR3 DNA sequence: TGTGCCAGTAGTATGACAGGGAACACCGGGGAGCTGTTTTTT. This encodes CASSMTGNTGELFF.

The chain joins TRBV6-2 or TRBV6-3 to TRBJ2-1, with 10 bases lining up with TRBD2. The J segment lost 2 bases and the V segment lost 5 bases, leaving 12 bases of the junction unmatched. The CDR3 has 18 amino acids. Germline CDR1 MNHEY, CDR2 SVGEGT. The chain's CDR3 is CASSKQPGLAGAYNEQFF. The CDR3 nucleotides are TGTGCCAGCAGTAAACAACCCGGGCTAGCGGGAGCCTACAATGAGCAGTTCTTC.

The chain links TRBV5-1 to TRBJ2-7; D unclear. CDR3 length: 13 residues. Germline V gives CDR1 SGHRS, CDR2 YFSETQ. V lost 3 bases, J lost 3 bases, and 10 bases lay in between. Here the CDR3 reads CASSWTTGYEQYF. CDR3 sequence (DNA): TGCGCCAGCAGCTGGACGACGGGCTACGAGCAGTACTTC.

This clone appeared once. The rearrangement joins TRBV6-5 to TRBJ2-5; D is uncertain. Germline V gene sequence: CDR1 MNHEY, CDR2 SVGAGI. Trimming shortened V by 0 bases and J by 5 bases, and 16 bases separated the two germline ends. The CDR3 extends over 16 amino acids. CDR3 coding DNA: TGTGCCAGCAGTTACTCTGTCGGCAGTATAATGGAGACCCAGTACTTC. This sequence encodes CASSYSVGSIMETQYF.

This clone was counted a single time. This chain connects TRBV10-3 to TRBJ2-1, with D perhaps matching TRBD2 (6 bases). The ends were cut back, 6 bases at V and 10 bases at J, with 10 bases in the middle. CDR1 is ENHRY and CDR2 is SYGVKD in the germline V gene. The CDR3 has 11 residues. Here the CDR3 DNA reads TGTGCCATCAGCCCGGGAGAGGAGCAGTTCTTC. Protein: CAISPGEEQFF.

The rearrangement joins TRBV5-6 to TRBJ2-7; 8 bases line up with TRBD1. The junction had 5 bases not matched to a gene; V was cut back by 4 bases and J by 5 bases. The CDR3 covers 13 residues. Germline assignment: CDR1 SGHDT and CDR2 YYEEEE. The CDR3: CASSMDRVDEQYF. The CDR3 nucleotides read TGTGCCAGCAGCATGGACAGGGTCGACGAGCAGTACTTC.

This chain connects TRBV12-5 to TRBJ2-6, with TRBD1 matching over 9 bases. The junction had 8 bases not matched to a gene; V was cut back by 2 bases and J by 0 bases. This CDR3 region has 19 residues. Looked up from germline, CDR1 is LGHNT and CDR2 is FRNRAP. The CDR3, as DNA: TGTGCTAGTGGTTTGTATACGGGACAGGGACTCTCTGGGGCCAACGTCCTGACTTTC. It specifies CASGLYTGQGLSGANVLTF. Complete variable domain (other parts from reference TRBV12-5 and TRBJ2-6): DARVTQTPRHKVTEMGQEVTMRCQPILGHNTVFWYRQTMMQGLELLAYFRNRAPLDDSGMPKDRFSAEMPDATLATLKIQPSEPRDSAVYFCASGLYTGQGLSGANVLTFGAGSRLTVL.

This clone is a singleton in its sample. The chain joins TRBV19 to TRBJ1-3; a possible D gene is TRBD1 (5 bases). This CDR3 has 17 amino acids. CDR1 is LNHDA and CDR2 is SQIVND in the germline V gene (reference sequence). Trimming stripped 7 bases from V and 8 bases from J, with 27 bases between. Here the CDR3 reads CASTPIHPPGLGHTIYF. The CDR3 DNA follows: TGTGCCAGTACCCCGATACACCCTCCGGGTTTGGGACACACCATATATTTT.

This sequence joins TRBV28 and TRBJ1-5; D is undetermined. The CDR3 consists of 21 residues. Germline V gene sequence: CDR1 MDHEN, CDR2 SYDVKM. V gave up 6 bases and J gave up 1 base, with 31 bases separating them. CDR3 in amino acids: CASSPILGGRSPRGSNQPQHF. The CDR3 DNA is TGTGCCAGCAGCCCTATTCTTGGAGGGAGGTCCCCGCGGGGAAGCAATCAGCCCCAGCATTTT.

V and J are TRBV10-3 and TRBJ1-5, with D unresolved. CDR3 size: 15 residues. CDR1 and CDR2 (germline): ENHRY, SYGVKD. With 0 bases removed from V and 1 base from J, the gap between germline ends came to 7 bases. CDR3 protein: CAISESMESNQPQHF. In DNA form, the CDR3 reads TGTGCCATCAGTGAGTCGATGGAGAGCAATCAGCCCCAGCATTTT.